What follows is one T cell receptor (beta chain) and its context. This specimen belongs to a study of blood T cell repertoires in COVID-19. V dropped 3 bases and J dropped 0; count of bases not matched to a gene: 5. The CDR3 length is 16 residues. CDR1 MNHEY and CDR2 SMNVEV come from the germline V gene (reference sequence). TCRdb's copy holds only in-frame clones and misses some; the assay was immunoSEQ multiplex PCR. The table includes under 200,000 clones, approximately 91% detected once. This TCR was recovered from a man between 18 and 35 years old with COVID-19, enrolled during active disease. The chain carries TRBV27 and TRBJ2-1; 7 bases are shared with TRBD2. The sequenced sample was peripheral blood. The CDR3 protein is CASSFFGGSSYNEQFF. In DNA, the CDR3 is TGTGCCAGCAGTTTTTTCGGCGGGAGCTCCTACAATGAGCAGTTCTTC.